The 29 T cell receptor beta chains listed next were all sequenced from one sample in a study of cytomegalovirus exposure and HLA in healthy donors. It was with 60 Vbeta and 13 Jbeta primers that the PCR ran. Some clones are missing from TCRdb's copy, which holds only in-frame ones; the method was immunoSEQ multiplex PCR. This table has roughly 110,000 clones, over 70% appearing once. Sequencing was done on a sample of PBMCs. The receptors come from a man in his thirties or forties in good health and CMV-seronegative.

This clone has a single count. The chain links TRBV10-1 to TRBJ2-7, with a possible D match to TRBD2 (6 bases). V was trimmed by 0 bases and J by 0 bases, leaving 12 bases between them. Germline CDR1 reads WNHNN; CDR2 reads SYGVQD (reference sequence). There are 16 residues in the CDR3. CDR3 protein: CASSESTGLNSYEQYF. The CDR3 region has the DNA TGCGCCAGCAGTGAGTCGACGGGACTGAACTCCTACGAGCAGTACTTC.

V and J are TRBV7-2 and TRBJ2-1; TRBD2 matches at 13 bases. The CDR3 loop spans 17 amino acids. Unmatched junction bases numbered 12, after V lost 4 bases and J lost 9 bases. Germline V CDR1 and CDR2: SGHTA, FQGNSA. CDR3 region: CASSSPGLAGRRREQFF. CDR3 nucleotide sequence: TGTGCCAGCAGCTCGCCGGGACTAGCGGGAAGACGGCGTGAGCAGTTCTTC.

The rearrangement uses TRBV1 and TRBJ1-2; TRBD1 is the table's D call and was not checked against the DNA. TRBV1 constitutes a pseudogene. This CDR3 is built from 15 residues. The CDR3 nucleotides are TGCACCAGCAGCCCCGGGACAGGGGGACCCCTTGGCTACACCTTC. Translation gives CTSSPGTGGPLGYTF.

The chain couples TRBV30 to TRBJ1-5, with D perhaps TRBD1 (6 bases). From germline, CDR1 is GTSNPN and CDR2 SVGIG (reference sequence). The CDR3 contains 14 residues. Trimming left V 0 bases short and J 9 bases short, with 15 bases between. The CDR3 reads CAWSVQDSDSPQHF. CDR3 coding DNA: TGTGCCTGGAGTGTACAGGACAGTGATTCGCCCCAGCATTTT. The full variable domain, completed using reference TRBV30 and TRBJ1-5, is SQTIHQWPATLVQPVGSPLSLECTVEGTSNPNLYWYRQAAGRGLQLLFYSVGIGQISSEVPQNLSASRPQDRQFILSSKKLLLSDSGFYLCAWSVQDSDSPQHFGDGTRLSIL.

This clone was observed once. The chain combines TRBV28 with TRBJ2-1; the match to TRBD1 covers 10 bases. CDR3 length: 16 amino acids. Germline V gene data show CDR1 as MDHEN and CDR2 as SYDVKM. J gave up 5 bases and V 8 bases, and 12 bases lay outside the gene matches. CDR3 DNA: TGTGCCAGCGTTCCTTCCGTGGGACAGGGGAACAATGAGCAGTTCTTC. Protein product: CASVPSVGQGNNEQFF.

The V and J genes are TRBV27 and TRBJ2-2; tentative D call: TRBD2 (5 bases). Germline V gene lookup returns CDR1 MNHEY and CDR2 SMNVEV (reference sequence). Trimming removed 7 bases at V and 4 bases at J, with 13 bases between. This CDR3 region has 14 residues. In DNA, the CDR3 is TGTGCCAGCATGAGGGAGCGGAGCACCGGGGAGCTGTTTTTT. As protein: CASMRERSTGELFF.

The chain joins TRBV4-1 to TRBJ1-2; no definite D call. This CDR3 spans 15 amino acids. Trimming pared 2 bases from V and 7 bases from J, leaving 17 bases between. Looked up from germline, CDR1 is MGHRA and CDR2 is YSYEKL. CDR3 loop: CASSQPGREKGGYTF. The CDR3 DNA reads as TGCGCCAGCAGCCAACCGGGAAGGGAGAAGGGTGGCTACACCTTC.

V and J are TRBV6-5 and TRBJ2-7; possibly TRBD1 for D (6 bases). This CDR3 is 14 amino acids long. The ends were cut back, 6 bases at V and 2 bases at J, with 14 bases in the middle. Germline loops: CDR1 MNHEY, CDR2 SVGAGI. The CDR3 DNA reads TGTGCCAGCAGCCCCAGGACAGTTGCCTACGAGCAGTACTTC. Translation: CASSPRTVAYEQYF.

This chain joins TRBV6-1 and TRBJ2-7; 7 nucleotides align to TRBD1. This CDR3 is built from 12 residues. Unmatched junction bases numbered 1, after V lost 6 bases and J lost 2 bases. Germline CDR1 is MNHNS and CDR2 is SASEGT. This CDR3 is CASRDRAYEQYF. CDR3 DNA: TGTGCCAGCAGAGACAGGGCCTACGAGCAGTACTTC.

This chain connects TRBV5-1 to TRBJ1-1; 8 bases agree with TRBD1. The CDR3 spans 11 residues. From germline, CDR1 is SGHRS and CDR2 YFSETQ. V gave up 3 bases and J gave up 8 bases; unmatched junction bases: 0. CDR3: CASSWDREAFF. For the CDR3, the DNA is TGCGCCAGCAGCTGGGACAGGGAAGCTTTCTTT.

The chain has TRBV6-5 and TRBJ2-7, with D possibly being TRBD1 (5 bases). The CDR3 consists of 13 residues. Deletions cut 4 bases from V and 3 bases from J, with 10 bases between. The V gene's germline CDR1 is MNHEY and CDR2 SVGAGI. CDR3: CASSSDTGYEQYF. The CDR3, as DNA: TGTGCCAGCAGTTCGGACACAGGCTACGAGCAGTACTTC.

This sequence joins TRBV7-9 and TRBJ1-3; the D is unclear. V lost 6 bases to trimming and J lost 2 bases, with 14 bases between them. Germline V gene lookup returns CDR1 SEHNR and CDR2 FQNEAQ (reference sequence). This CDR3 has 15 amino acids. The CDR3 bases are TGTGCCAGCAGTCACCGGCAGGCCCCTGGAAACACCATATATTTT. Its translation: CASSHRQAPGNTIYF.

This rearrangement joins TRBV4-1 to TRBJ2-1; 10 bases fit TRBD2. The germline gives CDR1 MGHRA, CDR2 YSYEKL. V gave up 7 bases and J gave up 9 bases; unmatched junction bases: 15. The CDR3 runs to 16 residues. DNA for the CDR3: TGCGCCAGCACCCGGGGCCAGCGGGGGGGCGGGGGTGAGCAGTTCTTC. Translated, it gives CASTRGQRGGGGEQFF.

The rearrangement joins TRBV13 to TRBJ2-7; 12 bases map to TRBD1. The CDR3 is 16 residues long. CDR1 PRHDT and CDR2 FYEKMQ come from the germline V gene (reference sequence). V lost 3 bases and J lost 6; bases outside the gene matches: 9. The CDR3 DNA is TGTGCCAGCAGCTTTTCCAGGGGACAGGGGGCGGGCGAGCAGTACTTC. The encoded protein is CASSFSRGQGAGEQYF.

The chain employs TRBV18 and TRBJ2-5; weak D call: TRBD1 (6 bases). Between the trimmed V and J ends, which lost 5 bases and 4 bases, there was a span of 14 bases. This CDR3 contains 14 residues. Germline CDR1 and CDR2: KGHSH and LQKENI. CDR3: CASSDRQDGETQYF. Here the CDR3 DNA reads TGTGCCAGCTCAGATCGACAGGATGGAGAGACCCAGTACTTC. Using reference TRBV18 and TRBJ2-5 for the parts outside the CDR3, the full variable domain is NAGVMQNPRHLVRRRGQEARLRCSPMKGHSHVYWYRQLPEEGLKFMVYLQKENIIDESGMPKERFSAEFPKEGPSILRIQQVVRGDSAAYFCASSDRQDGETQYFGPGTRLLVL.

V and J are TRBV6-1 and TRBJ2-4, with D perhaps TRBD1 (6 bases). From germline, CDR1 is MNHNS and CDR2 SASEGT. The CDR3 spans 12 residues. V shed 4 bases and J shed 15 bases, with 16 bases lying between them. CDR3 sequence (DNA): TGTGCCAGCAGTGCCAGTAACAGGGTCTTGTACTTC. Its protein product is CASSASNRVLYF.

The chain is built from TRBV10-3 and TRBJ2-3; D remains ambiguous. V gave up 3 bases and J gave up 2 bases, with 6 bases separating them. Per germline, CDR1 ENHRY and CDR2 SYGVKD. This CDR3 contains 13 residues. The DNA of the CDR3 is TGTGCCATCAGTGATAGATACACAGATACGCAGTATTTT. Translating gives CAISDRYTDTQYF.

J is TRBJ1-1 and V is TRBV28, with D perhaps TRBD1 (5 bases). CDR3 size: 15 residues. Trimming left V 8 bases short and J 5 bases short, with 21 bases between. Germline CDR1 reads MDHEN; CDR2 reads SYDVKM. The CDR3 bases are TGTGCCAGCCAAACTGGGGCGGGGGGGAAGACTGAAGCTTTCTTT. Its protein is CASQTGAGGKTEAFF. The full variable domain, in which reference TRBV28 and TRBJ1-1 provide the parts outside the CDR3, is DVKVTQSSRYLVKRTGEKVFLECVQDMDHENMFWYRQDPGLGLRLIYFSYDVKMKEKGDIPEGYSVSREKKERFSLILESASTNQTSMYLCASQTGAGGKTEAFFGQGTRLTVV.

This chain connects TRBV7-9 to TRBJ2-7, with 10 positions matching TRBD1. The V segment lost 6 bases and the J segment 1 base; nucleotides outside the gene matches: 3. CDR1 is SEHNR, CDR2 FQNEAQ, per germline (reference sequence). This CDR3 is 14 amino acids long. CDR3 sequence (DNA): TGTGCCAGCAGAGGGGACAGGGGATCCTACGAGCAGTACTTC. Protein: CASRGDRGSYEQYF.

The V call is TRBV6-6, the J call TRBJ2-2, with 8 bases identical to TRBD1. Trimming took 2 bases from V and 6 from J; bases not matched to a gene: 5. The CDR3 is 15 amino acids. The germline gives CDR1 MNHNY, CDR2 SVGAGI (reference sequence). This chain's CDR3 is CASSYMTGDAGELFF. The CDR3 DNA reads TGTGCCAGCAGTTACATGACAGGGGATGCCGGGGAGCTGTTTTTT.

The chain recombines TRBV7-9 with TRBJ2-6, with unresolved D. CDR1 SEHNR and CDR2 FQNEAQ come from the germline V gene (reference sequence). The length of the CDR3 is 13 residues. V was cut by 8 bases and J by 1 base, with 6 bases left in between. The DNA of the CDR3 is TGTGCCAGCCCCTATTCTGGGGCCAACGTCCTGACTTTC. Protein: CASPYSGANVLTF.

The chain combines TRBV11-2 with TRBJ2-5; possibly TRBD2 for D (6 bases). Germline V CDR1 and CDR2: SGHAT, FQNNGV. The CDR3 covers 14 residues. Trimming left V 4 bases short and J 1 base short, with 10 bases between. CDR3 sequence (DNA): TGTGCCAGCAGCTATGGGACTGGCCAAGAGACCCAGTACTTC. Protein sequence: CASSYGTGQETQYF.

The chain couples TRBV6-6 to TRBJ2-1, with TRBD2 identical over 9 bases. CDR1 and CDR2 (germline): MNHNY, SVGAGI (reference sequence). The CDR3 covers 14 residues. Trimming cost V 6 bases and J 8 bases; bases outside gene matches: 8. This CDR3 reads CASSVGASGDEQFF. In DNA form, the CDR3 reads TGTGCCAGCAGCGTCGGGGCTAGCGGGGATGAGCAGTTCTTC.

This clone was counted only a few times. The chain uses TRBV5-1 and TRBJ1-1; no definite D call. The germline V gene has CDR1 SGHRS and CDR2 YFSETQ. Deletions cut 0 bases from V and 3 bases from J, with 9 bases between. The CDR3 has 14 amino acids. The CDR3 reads CASSLGHRDTEAFF. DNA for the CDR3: TGCGCCAGCAGCTTGGGACACCGAGACACTGAAGCTTTCTTT.

CDR3 amino acids: CSVEDRWRRGGAGELFF. CDR3 bases: TGCAGCGTTGAAGATCGTTGGCGCAGGGGTGGCGCCGGGGAGCTGTTTTTT. The genes are TRBV29-1 and TRBJ2-2; D might be TRBD1 (6 bases). This CDR3 contains 17 residues. In germline, CDR1 is SQVTM, CDR2 ANQGSEA. The V and J ends lost 0 bases and 6 bases respectively, with 20 bases between them.

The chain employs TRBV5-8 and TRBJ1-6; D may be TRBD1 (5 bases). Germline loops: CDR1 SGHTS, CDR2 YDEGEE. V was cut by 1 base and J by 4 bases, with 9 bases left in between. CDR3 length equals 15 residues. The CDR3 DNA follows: TGTGCCAGCAGCTTGACAGGACGGTATAATTCACCCCTCCACTTT. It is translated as CASSLTGRYNSPLHF.

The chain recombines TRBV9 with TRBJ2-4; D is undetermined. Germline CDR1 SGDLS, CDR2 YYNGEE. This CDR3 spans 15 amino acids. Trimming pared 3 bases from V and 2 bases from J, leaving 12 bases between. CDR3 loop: CASSEEGVPKNIQYF. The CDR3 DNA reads TGTGCCAGCAGCGAGGAAGGAGTTCCCAAAAACATTCAGTACTTC. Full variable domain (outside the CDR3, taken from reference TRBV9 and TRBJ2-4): DSGVTQTPKHLITATGQRVTLRCSPRSGDLSVYWYQQSLDQGLQFLIQYYNGEERAKGNILERFSAQQFPDLHSELNLSSLELGDSALYFCASSEEGVPKNIQYFGAGTRLSVL.

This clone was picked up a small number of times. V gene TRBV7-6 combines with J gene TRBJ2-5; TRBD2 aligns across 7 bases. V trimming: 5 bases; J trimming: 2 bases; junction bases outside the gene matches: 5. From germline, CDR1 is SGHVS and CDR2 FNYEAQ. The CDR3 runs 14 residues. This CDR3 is CASSRSGEQETQYF. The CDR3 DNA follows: TGTGCCAGCAGCCGAAGCGGGGAACAAGAGACCCAGTACTTC.

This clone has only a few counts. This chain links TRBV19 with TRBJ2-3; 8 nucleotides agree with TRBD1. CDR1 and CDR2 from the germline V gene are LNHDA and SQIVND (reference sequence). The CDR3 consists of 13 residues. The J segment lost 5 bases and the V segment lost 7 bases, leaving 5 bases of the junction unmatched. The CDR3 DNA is TGTGCCAGTATGCACAGGGGGATAGATACGCAGTATTTT. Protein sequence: CASMHRGIDTQYF. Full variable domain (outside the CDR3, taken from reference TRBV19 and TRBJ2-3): DGGITQSPKYLFRKEGQNVTLSCEQNLNHDAMYWYRQDPGQGLRLIYYSQIVNDFQKGDIAEGYSVSREKKESFPLTVTSAQKNPTAFYLCASMHRGIDTQYFGPGTRLTVL.